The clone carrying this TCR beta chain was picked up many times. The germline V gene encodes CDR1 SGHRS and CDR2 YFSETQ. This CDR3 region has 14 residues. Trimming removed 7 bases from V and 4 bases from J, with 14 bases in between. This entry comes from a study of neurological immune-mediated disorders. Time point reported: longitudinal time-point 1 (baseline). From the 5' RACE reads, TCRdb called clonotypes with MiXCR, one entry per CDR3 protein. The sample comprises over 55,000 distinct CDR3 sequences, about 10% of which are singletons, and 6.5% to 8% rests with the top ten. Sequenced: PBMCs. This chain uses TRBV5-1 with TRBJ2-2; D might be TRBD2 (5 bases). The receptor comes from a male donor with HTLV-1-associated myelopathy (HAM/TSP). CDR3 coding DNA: TGCGCCAGCCGGCCGGAGGCCAGCACCGGGGAGCTGTTTTTT. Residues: CASRPEASTGELFF.